This TCR beta chain comes out of a study of monozygotic twins with inflammatory bowel disease. TCRdb re-analyzed the 5' RACE reads; it lists each CDR3 protein once, without DNA. The sample table includes about 160,000 distinct CDR3 sequences. Germline CDR1 reads DFQATT; CDR2 reads SNEGSKA (reference sequence). This CDR3 has 14 amino acids. The source material was blood. This TCR was recovered from a human donor with ulcerative colitis or Crohn's disease, or a healthy co-twin of an affected twin (not recorded which). The V call is TRBV20-1, the J call TRBJ2-4; TCRdb's D call, TRBD2, is unchecked because there is no DNA. The CDR3 protein is CSARDRLQENIQYF.